The next 28 T cell receptor beta chains were all read from a single sample in a study of blood T cell repertoires in COVID-19. Sequencing used immunoSEQ multiplex PCR; TCRdb keeps in-frame clones, though not all of them. The sample holds approximately 190,000 clones; nearly 90% are singletons and the top ten take roughly 21%. Source material: peripheral blood. The receptors stem from a man between 60 and 75 years old with active or convalescent COVID-19.

The V and J genes are TRBV24-1 and TRBJ1-6; perhaps TRBD1 as D (6 bases). V lost 2 bases and J 8 bases, leaving 12 bases between the germline ends. CDR3 length: 15 amino acids. Germline V lookup: CDR1 KGHDR, CDR2 SFDVKD. The CDR3 loop is CATSDYRDTDSPLHF. The DNA of the CDR3 is TGTGCCACCAGTGATTACAGGGACACGGATTCACCCCTCCACTTT.

The V call is TRBV10-2, the J call TRBJ2-7; D may be TRBD2 (5 bases). Looked up from germline, CDR1 is WSHSY and CDR2 is SAAADI. Trimming pared 5 bases from V and 3 bases from J, leaving 14 bases between. The CDR3 sequence is 14 residues long. CDR3 loop: CASSLLARYYEQYF. CDR3 DNA sequence: TGCGCCAGCAGTCTCTTAGCGAGGTACTACGAGCAGTACTTC.

V and J are TRBV5-1 and TRBJ2-5, with D possibly matching TRBD1 (6 bases). Trimming took 0 bases from V and 2 from J, leaving 14 bases between them. Germline CDR1 is SGHRS and CDR2 is YFSETQ. The CDR3 loop spans 16 amino acids. CDR3 coding DNA: TGCGCCAGCAGCTTGGCCACGGGCAGGGGACAAGAGACCCAGTACTTC. Its protein is CASSLATGRGQETQYF. The entire variable domain, with the rest obtained from reference TRBV5-1 and TRBJ2-5, is as follows: KAGVTQTPRYLIKTRGQQVTLSCSPISGHRSVSWYQQTPGQGLQFLFEYFSETQRNKGNFPGRFSGRQFSNSRSEMNVSTLELGDSALYLCASSLATGRGQETQYFGPGTRLLVL.

Here the CDR3 reads CASRTGDGYTF. The CDR3 coding sequence is TGTGCCAGCAGGACAGGGGACGGCTACACCTTC. V usage is TRBV7-9 and J usage is TRBJ1-2, with 8 bases aligning to TRBD1. Germline CDR1 SEHNR, CDR2 FQNEAQ (reference sequence). J lost 8 bases, V lost 6 bases, and 2 bases had no gene match. CDR3 length: 11 residues. Supplemented by reference TRBV7-9 and TRBJ1-2, the full variable domain reads DTGVSQNPRHKITKRGQNVTFRCDPISEHNRLYWYRQTLGQGPEFLTYFQNEAQLEKSRLLSDRFSAERPKGSFSTLEIQRTEQGDSAMYLCASRTGDGYTFGSGTRLTVV.

The rearrangement uses TRBV6-6 and TRBJ1-6; D gene ambiguous. The CDR3 covers 17 residues. Trimming removed 5 bases at V and 0 bases at J, with 14 bases between. In germline, CDR1 is MNHNY, CDR2 SVGAGI (reference sequence). CDR3 residues: CASSPSVGSSYNSPLHF. CDR3 DNA: TGTGCCAGCAGTCCTTCTGTGGGGAGCTCCTATAATTCACCCCTCCACTTT.

V gene TRBV7-9 combines with J gene TRBJ1-2; TRBD1 aligns across 8 bases. This CDR3 comprises 15 residues. In germline, CDR1 is SEHNR, CDR2 FQNEAQ (reference sequence). V shed 5 bases, J shed 6 bases, and the junction held 11 bases outside the gene matches. The CDR3 spells CASSVDRGSFDGYTF. In nucleotides, the CDR3 is TGTGCCAGCAGCGTCGACAGGGGAAGCTTTGATGGCTACACCTTC. Based on the CDR3 plus reference TRBV7-9 and TRBJ1-2, the full variable domain is DTGVSQNPRHKITKRGQNVTFRCDPISEHNRLYWYRQTLGQGPEFLTYFQNEAQLEKSRLLSDRFSAERPKGSFSTLEIQRTEQGDSAMYLCASSVDRGSFDGYTFGSGTRLTVV.

The chain couples TRBV11-1 to TRBJ1-6; 8 nucleotides agree with TRBD1. CDR1 is SGHAT and CDR2 is FQDESV in the germline V gene (reference sequence). CDR3 length: 15 residues. V was pared by 5 bases and J by 7 bases, with 7 bases of the junction left unmatched. CDR3 bases: TGTGCCAGCAGCCTAATAGGACAGGGAAATTCACCCCTCCACTTT. It translates to CASSLIGQGNSPLHF.

The genes are TRBV15 and TRBJ2-2; 9 bases match TRBD1. Germline trimming cut 0 bases from V and 3 bases from J; bases unmatched to any gene: 8. Germline lookup yields CDR1 LNHNV and CDR2 YYDKDF (reference sequence). This CDR3 comprises 18 residues. The CDR3 protein is CATSRDYLGQGDTGELFF. DNA for the CDR3: TGTGCCACCAGCAGAGATTATTTGGGACAGGGCGACACCGGGGAGCTGTTTTTT.

This chain connects TRBV6-5 to TRBJ1-2; D gene ambiguous. The CDR3 contains 13 residues. Germline CDR1 MNHEY, CDR2 SVGAGI. The V and J ends lost 1 base and 6 bases respectively, with 9 bases between them. The CDR3 loop is CASSYLQLNGYTF. As DNA, the CDR3 is TGTGCCAGCAGTTACTTACAATTGAATGGCTACACCTTC.

The V call is TRBV27, the J call TRBJ2-7; perhaps TRBD2 as D (8 bases). V lost 9 bases and J 2 bases, leaving 23 bases between the germline ends. The CDR3 totals 16 residues. Looked up from germline, CDR1 is MNHEY and CDR2 is SMNVEV (reference sequence). The DNA for the CDR3 is TGTGCCAGTCAGAGGGCGGGGGGACAGCCCCCCTACGAGCAGTACTTC. Translated: CASQRAGGQPPYEQYF.

The V gene is TRBV7-6, the J gene TRBJ2-2; D possibly corresponds to TRBD1 (6 bases). This CDR3 region has 17 residues. Trimming stripped 4 bases from V and 0 bases from J, with 15 bases between. Germline CDR1 reads SGHVS; CDR2 reads FNYEAQ. Here the CDR3 reads CASSSGVVRANTGELFF. The CDR3, as DNA: TGTGCCAGCAGCTCAGGGGTGGTCAGGGCGAACACCGGGGAGCTGTTTTTT. Full variable domain (rest looked up from reference TRBV7-6 and TRBJ2-2): GAGVSQSPRYKVTKRGQDVALRCDPISGHVSLYWYRQALGQGPEFLTYFNYEAQQDKSGLPNDRFSAERPEGSISTLTIQRTEQRDSAMYRCASSSGVVRANTGELFFGEGSRLTVL.

The chain carries TRBV7-9 and TRBJ1-1; no clear D. Germline lookup yields CDR1 SEHNR and CDR2 FQNEAQ (reference sequence). V shed 3 bases and J shed 1 base, with 3 bases lying between them. The CDR3 has 12 residues. The CDR3 nucleotides are TGTGCCAGCAGCTTCTCGAACACTGAAGCTTTCTTT. It codes for CASSFSNTEAFF.

This clone showed up just a few times. The chain combines TRBV6-1 with TRBJ1-5; D gene unclear. The length of the CDR3 is 15 residues. The ends were cut back, 1 base at V and 3 bases at J, with 10 bases in the middle. CDR1 MNHNS and CDR2 SASEGT come from the germline V gene. In DNA form, the CDR3 reads TGTGCCAGCAGTGAAGGAAGTTACATCAATCAGCCCCAGCATTTT. It yields the protein CASSEGSYINQPQHF.

This chain links TRBV14 with TRBJ1-5; D unclear. Germline CDR1 reads SGHDN; CDR2 reads FVKESK. This CDR3 spans 15 amino acids. The ends were cut back, 1 base at V and 4 bases at J, with 11 bases in the middle. The CDR3 region has the DNA TGTGCCAGCAGCCAAGGAGGGATAGGGAATCAGCCCCAGCATTTT. Its protein product is CASSQGGIGNQPQHF.

The J gene is TRBJ2-2, the V gene TRBV5-4; a weak D match, TRBD2 (7 bases). This CDR3 has 16 amino acids. Germline CDR1 SGHNT, CDR2 YYREEE (reference sequence). The V end was cut by 0 bases, the J end by 4 bases, with 13 bases between. The CDR3 DNA reads TGTGCCAGCAGCTTGGGTCTGGCGGGGGCCACCGGGGAGCTGTTTTTT. The encoded protein is CASSLGLAGATGELFF.

The CDR3 DNA is TGTGCCAGCAGCTTCCTAGCGGGGGGGAGCACAGATACGCAGTATTTT. Its protein is CASSFLAGGSTDTQYF. The genes are TRBV11-1 and TRBJ2-3, with 12 bases that match TRBD2. Germline CDR1 and CDR2: SGHAT and FQDESV (reference sequence). This CDR3 is built from 16 residues. Trimming at V came to 3 bases and at J to 0 bases, leaving 1 base not matched to a gene.

The J gene is TRBJ1-5, the V gene TRBV6-1, with D possibly TRBD1 on 6 matching bases. V dropped 6 bases and J dropped 5 bases, with 11 bases sitting between them. The germline gives CDR1 MNHNS, CDR2 SASEGT. CDR3 length equals 13 residues. The CDR3 spells CASRDRRDQPQHF. The CDR3 nucleotides are TGTGCCAGCAGGGACAGAAGGGATCAGCCCCAGCATTTT.

This sequence joins TRBV2 and TRBJ2-5; 9 nucleotides match TRBD2. The CDR3 runs to 15 residues. Germline V lookup: CDR1 SNHLY, CDR2 FYNNEI. With V trimmed by 8 bases and J by 0 bases, 7 bases remained unmatched. CDR3 sequence: CASAERGAYQETQYF. CDR3 nucleotides: TGTGCCAGCGCGGAGCGGGGGGCCTACCAAGAGACCCAGTACTTC.

This clone came up a few times. The chain uses TRBV19 and TRBJ1-5; D ambiguous. The CDR3 loop spans 14 amino acids. Germline loops: CDR1 LNHDA, CDR2 SQIVND (reference sequence). Trimming took off 8 bases at V and 5 bases at J, with 16 bases between the two ends. The CDR3 reads CASSARPEDQPQHF. In DNA, the CDR3 is TGTGCCAGTTCGGCCCGGCCGGAGGATCAGCCCCAGCATTTT. The variable domain in full, completed from reference TRBV19 and TRBJ1-5, reads DGGITQSPKYLFRKEGQNVTLSCEQNLNHDAMYWYRQDPGQGLRLIYYSQIVNDFQKGDIAEGYSVSREKKESFPLTVTSAQKNPTAFYLCASSARPEDQPQHFGDGTRLSIL.

V usage is TRBV2 and J usage is TRBJ1-3, with D possibly TRBD1 on 5 matching bases. Germline CDR1 is SNHLY and CDR2 is FYNNEI. The CDR3 extends over 15 amino acids. V lost 2 bases, J lost 2 bases, and 10 bases lay in between. The CDR3 nucleotides read TGTGCCAGCAGTGAACAGGGAGGAGCTGGAAACACCATATATTTT. Residues: CASSEQGGAGNTIYF.

The CDR3 nucleotides read TGCAGCGCTATAGCCGGGACAGGGGGTAGTCAGCCCCAGCATTTT. Translated, it gives CSAIAGTGGSQPQHF. This sequence joins TRBV29-1 and TRBJ1-5, with 11 bases matching TRBD1. Germline lookup yields CDR1 SQVTM and CDR2 ANQGSEA. V trimming: 7 bases; J trimming: 6 bases; junction bases outside the gene matches: 11. The CDR3 has 15 residues.

The chain couples TRBV9 to TRBJ2-1, with D tentatively TRBD1 (5 bases). Per the germline V gene, CDR1 is SGDLS and CDR2 is YYNGEE. The CDR3 has 13 residues. Between the trimmed V and J ends, which lost 0 bases and 5 bases, there was a span of 6 bases. For the CDR3, the DNA is TGTGCCAGCAGCGTAGGCAGGGACAATGAGCAGTTCTTC. The encoded protein is CASSVGRDNEQFF. Complete variable domain (other parts from reference TRBV9 and TRBJ2-1): DSGVTQTPKHLITATGQRVTLRCSPRSGDLSVYWYQQSLDQGLQFLIQYYNGEERAKGNILERFSAQQFPDLHSELNLSSLELGDSALYFCASSVGRDNEQFFGPGTRLTVL.

The chain links TRBV24-1 to TRBJ2-3; 12 bases align to TRBD2. The CDR3 is 17 amino acids. Trimming took 4 bases from V and 2 from J; bases not matched to a gene: 6. In germline, CDR1 is KGHDR, CDR2 SFDVKD. In nucleotides, the CDR3 is TGTGCCACCAGTGACCCCGCTAGCGGGGGGGACACAGATACGCAGTATTTT. This translates into CATSDPASGGDTDTQYF.

V gene TRBV6-5 combines with J gene TRBJ1-1; D uncertain. Germline values: CDR1 MNHEY, CDR2 SVGAGI. The CDR3 is made up of 11 amino acids. Trimming removed 4 bases from V and 11 bases from J, with 11 bases in between. The CDR3: CASSSRMSAFF. The CDR3 nucleotides read TGTGCCAGCAGTTCCAGAATGTCGGCTTTCTTT.

The rearrangement joins TRBV10-3 to TRBJ2-7; D is perhaps TRBD2 (8 bases). Trimming took 10 bases from V and 5 from J, leaving 21 bases between them. The CDR3 consists of 14 residues. CDR1 and CDR2 from the germline V gene are ENHRY and SYGVKD. The CDR3 region has the DNA TGTGCCACGAAGGGACAGCGGGGGATTAACGAGCAGTACTTC. Translation gives CATKGQRGINEQYF.

The gene calls are TRBV28 and TRBJ2-6; D is perhaps TRBD1 (5 bases). Germline V CDR1 and CDR2: MDHEN, SYDVKM. V was cut by 10 bases and J by 1 base, with 17 bases left in between. CDR3 length: 16 amino acids. CDR3 protein: CATSTDLRSGANVLTF. In DNA form, the CDR3 reads TGTGCCACCTCGACAGATCTTCGTTCTGGGGCCAACGTCCTGACTTTC.

CDR3 DNA sequence: TGCGCCAGCAGCTTAATGGGAGGCACTGAAGCTTTCTTT. This translates into CASSLMGGTEAFF. The chain uses TRBV5-1 and TRBJ1-1, with D hard to call. The V and J ends lost 2 bases and 4 bases respectively, with 9 bases between them. Germline V gives CDR1 SGHRS, CDR2 YFSETQ. This CDR3 contains 13 residues.

The rearrangement uses TRBV15 and TRBJ1-4; the D is unclear. Germline V gene lookup returns CDR1 LNHNV and CDR2 YYDKDF (reference sequence). Trimming cost V 0 bases and J 0 bases, with 8 bases left between them. The CDR3 runs 16 residues. CDR3 nucleotides: TGTGCCACCAGCAGAGATGCTAGCGCAACTAATGAAAAACTGTTTTTT. As protein: CATSRDASATNEKLFF. Full variable domain (outside the CDR3, taken from reference TRBV15 and TRBJ1-4): DAMVIQNPRYQVTQFGKPVTLSCSQTLNHNVMYWYQQKSSQAPKLLFHYYDKDFNNEADTPDNFQSRRPNTSFCFLDIRSPGLGDTAMYLCATSRDASATNEKLFFGSGTQLSVL.